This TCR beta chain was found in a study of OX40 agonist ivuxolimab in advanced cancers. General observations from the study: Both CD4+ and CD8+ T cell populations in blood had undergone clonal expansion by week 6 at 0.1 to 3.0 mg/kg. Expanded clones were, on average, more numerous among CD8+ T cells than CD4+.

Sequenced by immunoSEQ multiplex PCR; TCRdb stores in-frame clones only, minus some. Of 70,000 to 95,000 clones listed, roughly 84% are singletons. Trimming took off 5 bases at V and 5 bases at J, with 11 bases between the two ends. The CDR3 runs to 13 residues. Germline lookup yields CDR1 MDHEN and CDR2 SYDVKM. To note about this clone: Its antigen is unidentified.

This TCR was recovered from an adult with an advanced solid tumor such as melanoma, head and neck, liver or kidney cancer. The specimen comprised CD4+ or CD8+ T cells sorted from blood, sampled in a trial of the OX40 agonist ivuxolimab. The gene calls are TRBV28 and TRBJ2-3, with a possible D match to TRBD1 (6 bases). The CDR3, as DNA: TGTGCCAGCAGTGACACAGGGATAGATACGCAGTATTTT. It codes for CASSDTGIDTQYF.